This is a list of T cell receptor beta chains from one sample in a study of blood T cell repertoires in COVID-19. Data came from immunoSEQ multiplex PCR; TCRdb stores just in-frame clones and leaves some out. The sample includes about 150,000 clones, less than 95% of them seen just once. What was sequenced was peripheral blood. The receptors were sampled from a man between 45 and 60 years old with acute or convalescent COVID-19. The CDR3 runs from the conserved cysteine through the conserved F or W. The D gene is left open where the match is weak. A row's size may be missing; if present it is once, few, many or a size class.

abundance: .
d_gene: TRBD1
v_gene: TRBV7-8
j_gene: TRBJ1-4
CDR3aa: CASSPLDRGAEKLFF
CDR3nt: TGTGCCAGCAGCCCTTTGGACAGGGGTGCTGAAAAACTGTTTTTT

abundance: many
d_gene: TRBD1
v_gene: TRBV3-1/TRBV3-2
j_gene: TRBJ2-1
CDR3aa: CASSPRWGQGLNEQFF
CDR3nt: TGTGCCAGCAGCCCGCGTTGGGGACAGGGGCTCAATGAGCAGTTCTTC

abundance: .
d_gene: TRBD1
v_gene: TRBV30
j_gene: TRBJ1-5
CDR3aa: CAWRRQGARNQPQHF
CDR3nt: TGTGCCTGGCGCCGACAGGGGGCGAGGAATCAGCCCCAGCATTTT

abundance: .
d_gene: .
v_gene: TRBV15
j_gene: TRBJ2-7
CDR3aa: CATKKDSLAYEQYF
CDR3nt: TGTGCCACCAAGAAAGACAGTTTAGCCTACGAGCAGTACTTC

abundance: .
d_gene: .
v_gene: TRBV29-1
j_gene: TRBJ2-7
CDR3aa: CSVAVTLGATSYEQYF
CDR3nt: TGCAGCGTTGCCGTAACATTGGGGGCCACTTCCTACGAGCAGTACTTC

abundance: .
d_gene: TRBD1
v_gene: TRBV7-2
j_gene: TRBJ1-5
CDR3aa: CASSLDPTGRVDQPQHF
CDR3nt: TGTGCCAGCAGCTTAGATCCGACAGGGAGAGTCGATCAGCCCCAGCATTTT

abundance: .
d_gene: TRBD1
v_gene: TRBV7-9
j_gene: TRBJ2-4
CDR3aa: CASSSGGSANIQYF
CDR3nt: TGTGCCAGCAGCTCAGGGGGCAGCGCTAACATTCAGTACTTC

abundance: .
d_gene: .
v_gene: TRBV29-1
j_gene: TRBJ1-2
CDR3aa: CSVTGEGYGYTF
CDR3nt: TGCAGCGTTACGGGAGAGGGGTATGGCTACACCTTC

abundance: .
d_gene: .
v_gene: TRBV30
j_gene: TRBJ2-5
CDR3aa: CAWGRLETQYF
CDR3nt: TGTGCCTGGGGGAGGCTGGAGACCCAGTACTTC

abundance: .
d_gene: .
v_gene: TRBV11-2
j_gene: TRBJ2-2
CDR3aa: CASSLADSYTGELFF
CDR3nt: TGTGCCAGCAGCTTAGCGGACAGCTACACCGGGGAGCTGTTTTTT

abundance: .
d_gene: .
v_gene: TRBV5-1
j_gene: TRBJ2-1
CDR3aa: CASTLGRVQDYEQFF
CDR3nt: TGCGCCAGCACCCTTGGCAGGGTCCAGGATTATGAGCAGTTCTTC

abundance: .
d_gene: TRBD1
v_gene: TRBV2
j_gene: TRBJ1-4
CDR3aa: CASDTGTGFGKLFF
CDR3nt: TGTGCCAGCGATACCGGGACAGGATTCGGAAAACTGTTTTTT

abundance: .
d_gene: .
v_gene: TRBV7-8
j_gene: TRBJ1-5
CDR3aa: CASSLGTVTNQPQHF
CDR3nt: TGTGCCAGCAGCTTAGGGACAGTGACAAATCAGCCCCAGCATTTT

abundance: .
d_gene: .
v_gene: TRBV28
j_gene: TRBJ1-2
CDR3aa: CASTRPNYGYTF
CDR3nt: TGTGCCAGCACCCGTCCCAACTATGGCTACACCTTC

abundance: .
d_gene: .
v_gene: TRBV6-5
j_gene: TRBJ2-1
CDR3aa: CASSSSLGSSYNEQFF
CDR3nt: TGTGCCAGCAGTTCTAGCTTGGGGAGCTCCTACAATGAGCAGTTCTTC

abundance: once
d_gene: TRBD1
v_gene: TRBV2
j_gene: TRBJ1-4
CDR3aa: CASKGQVNEKLFF
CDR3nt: TGTGCCAGCAAGGGACAGGTTAATGAAAAACTGTTTTTT

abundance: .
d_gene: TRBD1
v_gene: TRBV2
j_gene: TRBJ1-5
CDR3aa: CASSPRTGENQPQHF
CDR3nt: TGTGCCAGCAGTCCCCGAACAGGGGAGAATCAGCCCCAGCATTTT

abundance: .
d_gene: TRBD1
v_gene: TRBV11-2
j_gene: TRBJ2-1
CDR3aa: CASSLEPRGHRNEQFF
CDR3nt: TGTGCCAGCAGCTTAGAGCCCAGGGGGCATCGGAATGAGCAGTTCTTC

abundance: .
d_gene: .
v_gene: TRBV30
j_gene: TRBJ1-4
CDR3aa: CAWSGVANEKLFF
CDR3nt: TGTGCCTGGTCAGGGGTGGCTAATGAAAAACTGTTTTTT

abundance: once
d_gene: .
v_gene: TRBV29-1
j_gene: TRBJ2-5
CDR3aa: CSVKKSEETQYF
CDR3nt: TGCAGCGTAAAGAAAAGCGAAGAGACCCAGTACTTC

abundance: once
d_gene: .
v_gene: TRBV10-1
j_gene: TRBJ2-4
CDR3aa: CASSVGQNDIQYF
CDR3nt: TGCGCCAGCAGTGTGGGGCAAAATGACATTCAGTACTTC

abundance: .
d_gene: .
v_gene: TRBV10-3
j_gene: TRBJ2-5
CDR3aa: CATKPNRDSETQYF
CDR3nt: TGTGCCACCAAACCGAACAGGGATTCAGAGACCCAGTACTTC

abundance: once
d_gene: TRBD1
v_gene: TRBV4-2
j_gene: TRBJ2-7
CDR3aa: CASSQGGEDRVYEQYF
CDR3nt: TGTGCCAGCAGCCAAGGAGGAGAGGACAGGGTGTACGAGCAGTACTTC

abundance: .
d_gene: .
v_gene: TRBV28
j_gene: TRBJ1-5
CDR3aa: CASSERFSGQHF
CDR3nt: TGTGCCAGCAGCGAACGGTTTTCGGGTCAGCATTTT

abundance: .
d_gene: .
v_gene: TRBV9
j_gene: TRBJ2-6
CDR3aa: CASSPTRRGTGANVLTF
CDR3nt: TGTGCCAGCAGTCCAACCCGTAGGGGGACCGGGGCCAACGTCCTGACTTTC

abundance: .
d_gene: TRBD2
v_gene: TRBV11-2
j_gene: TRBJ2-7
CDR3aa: CASSPPGLVAEQYF
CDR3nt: TGTGCCAGCAGCCCGCCGGGACTAGTCGCCGAGCAGTACTTC

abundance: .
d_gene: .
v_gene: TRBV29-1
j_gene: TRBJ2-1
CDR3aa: CSVVSQINNEQFF
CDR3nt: TGCAGCGTTGTGTCGCAGATAAACAATGAGCAGTTCTTC

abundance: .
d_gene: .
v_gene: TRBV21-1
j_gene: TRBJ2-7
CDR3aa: CASSKDGKHYDEQYF
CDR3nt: TGTGCCAGCAGCAAAGATGGTAAACACTACGACGAGCAGTACTTC

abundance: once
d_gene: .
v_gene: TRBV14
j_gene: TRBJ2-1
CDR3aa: CASSQDGWGDEQFF
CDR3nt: TGTGCCAGCAGCCAAGACGGTTGGGGGGATGAGCAGTTCTTC

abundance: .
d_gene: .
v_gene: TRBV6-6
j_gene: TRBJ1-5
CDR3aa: CASNTGPGQPQHF
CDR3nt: TGTGCCAGCAATACAGGGCCCGGTCAGCCCCAGCATTTT

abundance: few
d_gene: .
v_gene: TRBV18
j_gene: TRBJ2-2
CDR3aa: CASSPPGGRDTGELFF
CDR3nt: TGTGCCAGCTCACCACCGGGGGGTAGAGACACCGGGGAGCTGTTTTTT

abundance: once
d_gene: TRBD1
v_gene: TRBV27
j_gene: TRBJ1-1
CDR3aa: CASSSWTGGEVNTEAFF
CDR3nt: TGTGCCAGCAGTTCCTGGACAGGGGGCGAGGTGAACACTGAAGCTTTCTTT

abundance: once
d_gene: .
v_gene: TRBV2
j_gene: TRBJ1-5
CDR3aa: CASREGRYQPQHF
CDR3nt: TGTGCCAGCAGAGAAGGGAGGTATCAGCCCCAGCATTTT

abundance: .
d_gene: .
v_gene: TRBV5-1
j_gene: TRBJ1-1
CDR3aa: CASSLAGVDTEAFF
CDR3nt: TGCGCCAGCTCCCTGGCGGGGGTGGACACTGAAGCTTTCTTT

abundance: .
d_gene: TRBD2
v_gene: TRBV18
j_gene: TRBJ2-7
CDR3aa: CASSPRAVTGGSPYEQYF
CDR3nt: TGTGCCAGCTCACCACGGGCAGTAACCGGGGGGTCCCCCTACGAGCAGTACTTC

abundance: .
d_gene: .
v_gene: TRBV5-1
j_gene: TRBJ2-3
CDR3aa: CASSPGQSTDTQYF
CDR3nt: TGCGCCAGCAGCCCCGGACAGAGCACAGATACGCAGTATTTT

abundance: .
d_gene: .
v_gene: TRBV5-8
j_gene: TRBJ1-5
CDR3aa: CASSSGLNQPQHF
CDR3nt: TGTGCCAGCAGCTCAGGCCTCAATCAGCCCCAGCATTTT

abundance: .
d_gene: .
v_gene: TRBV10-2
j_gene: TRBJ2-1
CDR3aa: CASGEGLLRFF
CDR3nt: TGCGCCAGCGGAGAGGGTCTTTTGCGGTTCTTC

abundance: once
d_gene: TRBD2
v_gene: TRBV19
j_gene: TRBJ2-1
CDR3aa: CASSIDRGLAVAEQFF
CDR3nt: TGTGCCAGTAGTATAGATAGGGGACTAGCGGTAGCTGAGCAGTTCTTC

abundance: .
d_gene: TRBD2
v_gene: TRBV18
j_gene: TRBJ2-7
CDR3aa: CASSPWDPAGSYEQYF
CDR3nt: TGTGCCAGCTCACCCTGGGACCCAGCGGGGAGCTACGAGCAGTACTTC

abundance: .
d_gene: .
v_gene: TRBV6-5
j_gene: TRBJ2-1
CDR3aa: CASSSLARNEQFF
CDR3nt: TGTGCCAGCAGTAGTCTAGCCCGCAATGAGCAGTTCTTC

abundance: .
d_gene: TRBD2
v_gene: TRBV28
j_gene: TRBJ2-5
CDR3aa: CASSGGLATRWETQYF
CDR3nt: TGTGCCAGCAGTGGGGGACTAGCGACCAGATGGGAGACCCAGTACTTC

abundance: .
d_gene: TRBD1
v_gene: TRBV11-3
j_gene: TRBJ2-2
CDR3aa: CASSPRTGNTGELFF
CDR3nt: TGTGCCAGCAGCCCCAGGACAGGGAACACCGGGGAGCTGTTTTTT

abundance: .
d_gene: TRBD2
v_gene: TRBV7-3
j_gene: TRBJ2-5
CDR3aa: CASSLGGGQETQYF
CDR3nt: TGTGCCAGCAGCTTAGGCGGGGGCCAAGAGACCCAGTACTTC

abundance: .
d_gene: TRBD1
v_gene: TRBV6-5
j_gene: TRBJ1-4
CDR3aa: CASSPRDRVGEKLFF
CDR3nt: TGTGCCAGCAGTCCCCGAGACAGGGTTGGCGAAAAACTGTTTTTT

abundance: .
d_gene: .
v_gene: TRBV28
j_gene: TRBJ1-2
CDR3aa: CASSLVPTGYGYTF
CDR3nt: TGTGCCAGCAGTTTAGTGCCGACTGGCTATGGCTACACCTTC

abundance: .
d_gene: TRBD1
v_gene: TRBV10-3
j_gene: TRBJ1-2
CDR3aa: CAISEGTGGARGYTF
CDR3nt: TGTGCCATCAGTGAGGGAACAGGGGGTGCGAGAGGCTACACCTTC

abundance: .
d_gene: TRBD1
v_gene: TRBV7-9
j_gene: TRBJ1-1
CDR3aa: CASRPLTGTGGNTEAFF
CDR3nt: TGTGCCAGCAGACCACTCACAGGGACAGGGGGAAACACTGAAGCTTTCTTT

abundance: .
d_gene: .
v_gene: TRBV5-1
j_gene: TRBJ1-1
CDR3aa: CASGRGLMNTEAFF
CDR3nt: TGCGCCAGCGGGCGGGGGCTCATGAACACTGAAGCTTTCTTT

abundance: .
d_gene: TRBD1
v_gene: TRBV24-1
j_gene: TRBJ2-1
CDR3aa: CATGTGVHLEQFF
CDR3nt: TGTGCCACCGGGACAGGAGTCCATCTTGAGCAGTTCTTC

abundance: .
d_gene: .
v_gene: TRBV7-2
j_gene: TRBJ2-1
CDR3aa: CASSLAWAAQGEQFF
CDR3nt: TGTGCCAGCAGCTTAGCCTGGGCGGCCCAGGGTGAGCAGTTCTTC

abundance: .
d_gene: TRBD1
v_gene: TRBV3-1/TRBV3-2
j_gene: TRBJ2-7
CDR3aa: CASSRGTGVLEQYF
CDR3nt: TGTGCCAGCAGCCGTGGGACAGGGGTCCTAGAGCAGTACTTC

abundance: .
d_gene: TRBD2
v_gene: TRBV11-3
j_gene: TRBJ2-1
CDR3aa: CASSKGLAGGYEQFF
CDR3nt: TGTGCCAGCAGCAAGGGACTAGCGGGAGGCTATGAGCAGTTCTTC

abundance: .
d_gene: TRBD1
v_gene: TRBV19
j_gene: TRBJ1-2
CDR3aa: CASSNTDRAYGYTF
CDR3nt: TGTGCCAGTAGTAACACGGACAGGGCCTACGGCTACACCTTC

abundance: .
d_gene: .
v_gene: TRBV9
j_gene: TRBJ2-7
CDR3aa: CASRGGQRATYEQYF
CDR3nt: TGTGCCAGCAGGGGGGGACAGCGAGCTACCTACGAGCAGTACTTC

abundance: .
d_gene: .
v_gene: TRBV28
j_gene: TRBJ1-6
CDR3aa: CASRISGVGSSPLHF
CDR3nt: TGTGCCAGCAGGATCTCAGGGGTTGGGAGTTCACCCCTCCACTTT

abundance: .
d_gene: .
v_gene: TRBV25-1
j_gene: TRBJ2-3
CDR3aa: CASSEYSVTSTDTQYF
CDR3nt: TGTGCCAGCAGTGAATATAGCGTGACTAGCACAGATACGCAGTATTTT

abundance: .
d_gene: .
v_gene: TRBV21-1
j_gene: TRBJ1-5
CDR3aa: CASSPRRVEHQPQHF
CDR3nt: TGTGCCAGCAGCCCCCGCAGGGTCGAGCATCAGCCCCAGCATTTT

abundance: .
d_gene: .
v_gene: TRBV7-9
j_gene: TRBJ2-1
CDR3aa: CASSFWGDSYNEQFF
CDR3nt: TGTGCCAGCAGCTTTTGGGGGGACTCCTACAATGAGCAGTTCTTC